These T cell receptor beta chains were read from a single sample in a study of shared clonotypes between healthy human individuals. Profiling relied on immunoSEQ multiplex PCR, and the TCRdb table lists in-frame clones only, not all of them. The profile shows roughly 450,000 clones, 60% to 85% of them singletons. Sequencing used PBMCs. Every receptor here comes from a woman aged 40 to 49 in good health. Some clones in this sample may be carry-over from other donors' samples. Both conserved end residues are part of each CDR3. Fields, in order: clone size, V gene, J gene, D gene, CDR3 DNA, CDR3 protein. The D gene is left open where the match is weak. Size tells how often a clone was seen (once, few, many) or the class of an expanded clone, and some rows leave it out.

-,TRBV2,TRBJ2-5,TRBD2,TGTGCCAGCAGTCCCAGCGGGAGGAAGGGGGAGACCCAGTACTTC,CASSPSGRKGETQYF
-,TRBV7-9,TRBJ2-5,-,TGTGCCAGCAGCTTAAGGTCGCTAGGTATCCTCGAGGGGGAGACCCAGTACTTC,CASSLRSLGILEGETQYF
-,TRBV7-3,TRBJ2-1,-,TGTGCCAGCAGCTTAGGGCGGGTAGACAATGAGCAGTTCTTC,CASSLGRVDNEQFF
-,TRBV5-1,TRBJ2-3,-,TGCGCCAGCAGCCCGACGGACCCCACGGATACGCAGTATTTT,CASSPTDPTDTQYF
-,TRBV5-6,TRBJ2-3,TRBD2,TGTGCCAGCGCTAAACGGGGGGTAGGCACAGATACGCAGTATTTT,CASAKRGVGTDTQYF
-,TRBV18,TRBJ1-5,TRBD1,TGTGCCAGCTCACCCACAGGGGGGGGTCAGCCCCAGCATTTT,CASSPTGGGQPQHF
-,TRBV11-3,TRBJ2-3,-,TGTGCCAGCAGCTTAGGGTATAGGAGGGTCGCAGATACGCAGTATTTT,CASSLGYRRVADTQYF
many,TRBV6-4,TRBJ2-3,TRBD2,TGTGCCAGCAGTGATAATAGCGGGAGTGGTCCAGATACGCAGTATTTT,CASSDNSGSGPDTQYF
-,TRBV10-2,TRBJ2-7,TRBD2,TGCGCCAGCAGTGAGTCGACTAGCGGGAACGAGCAGTACTTC,CASSESTSGNEQYF
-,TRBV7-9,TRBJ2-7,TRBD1,TGTGCCAGCAGCTTAGCCGGGACAGGGGCCTACGAGCAGTACTTC,CASSLAGTGAYEQYF
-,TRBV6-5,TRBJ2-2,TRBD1,TGTGCCAGCAGTCGGACAGGGGACACCGGGGAGCTGTTTTTT,CASSRTGDTGELFF